Sequencing of this T cell receptor beta chain was carried out in a study of radiotherapy plus CTLA-4 blockade in lung cancer. The wider study: Objective response was observed in roughly 20% of patients, and disease control in roughly 30%.

Sequenced by immunoSEQ multiplex PCR; TCRdb stores in-frame clones only, minus some. In the table there are about 68,000 clones, around 80% of which are singletons. In this sample, this clone turned up once. This CDR3 is 12 amino acids long. The germline V and J ends were trimmed by 2 bases and 9 bases, with 11 bases remaining between them. Looked up from germline, CDR1 is GTSNPN and CDR2 is SVGIG (reference sequence). The chain recombines TRBV30 with TRBJ2-1; perhaps TRBD1 as D (5 bases). The TCR sequence derives from a human donor with non-small cell lung cancer who had a complete response to radiotherapy plus ipilimumab. The specimen was peripheral blood, collected from a patient treated with radiotherapy plus ipilimumab. As DNA, the CDR3 is TGTGCCTGGAGTAGGCAGGGAAGTGAGCAGTTCTTC. Translation: CAWSRQGSEQFF.